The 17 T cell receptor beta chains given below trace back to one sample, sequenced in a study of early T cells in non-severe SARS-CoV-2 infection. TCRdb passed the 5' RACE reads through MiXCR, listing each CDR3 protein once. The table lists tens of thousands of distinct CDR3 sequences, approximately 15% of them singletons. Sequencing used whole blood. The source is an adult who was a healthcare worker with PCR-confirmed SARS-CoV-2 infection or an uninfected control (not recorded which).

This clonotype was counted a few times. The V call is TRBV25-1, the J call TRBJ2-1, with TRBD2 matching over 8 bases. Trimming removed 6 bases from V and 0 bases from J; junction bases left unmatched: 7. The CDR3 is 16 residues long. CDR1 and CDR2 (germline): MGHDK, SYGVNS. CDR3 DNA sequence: TGTGCCAGCAGCCGCGCCGGGACTAGCTCCTACAATGAGCAGTTCTTC. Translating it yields CASSRAGTSSYNEQFF. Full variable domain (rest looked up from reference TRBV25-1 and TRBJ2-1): EADIYQTPRYLVIGTGKKITLECSQTMGHDKMYWYQQDPGMELHLIHYSYGVNSTEKGDLSSESTVSRIRTEHFPLTLESARPSHTSQYLCASSRAGTSSYNEQFFGPGTRLTVL.

This CDR3 is CASRMEGHQETQYF. The DNA for the CDR3 is TGTGCCAGCAGGATGGAGGGGCACCAAGAGACCCAGTACTTC. The J gene is TRBJ2-5, the V gene TRBV11-2, with D possibly TRBD2 on 6 matching bases. Germline CDR1 reads SGHAT; CDR2 reads FQNNGV. V was trimmed by 6 bases and J by 0 bases, leaving 11 bases between them. This CDR3 is built from 14 residues.

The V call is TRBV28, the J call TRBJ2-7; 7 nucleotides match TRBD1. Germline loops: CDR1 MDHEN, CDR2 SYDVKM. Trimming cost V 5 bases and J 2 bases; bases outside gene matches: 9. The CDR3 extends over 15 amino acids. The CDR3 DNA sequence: TGTGCCAGCAGTCCCGGGACAGCTACGACCTACGAGCAGTACTTC. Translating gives CASSPGTATTYEQYF.

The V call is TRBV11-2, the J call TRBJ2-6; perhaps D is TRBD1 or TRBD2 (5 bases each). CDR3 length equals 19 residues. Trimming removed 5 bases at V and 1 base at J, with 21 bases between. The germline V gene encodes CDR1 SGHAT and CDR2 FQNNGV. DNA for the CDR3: TGTGCCAGCAGCCTACCCCGAGAAGGGACGGAGTCTGGGGCCAACGTCCTGACTTTC. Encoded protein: CASSLPREGTESGANVLTF.

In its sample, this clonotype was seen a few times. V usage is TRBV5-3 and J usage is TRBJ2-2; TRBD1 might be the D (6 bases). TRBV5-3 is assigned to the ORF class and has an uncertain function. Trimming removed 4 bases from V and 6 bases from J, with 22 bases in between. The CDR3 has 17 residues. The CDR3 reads CARSLINRAVDPGELFF. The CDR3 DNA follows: TGTGCCAGAAGCCTTATTAACAGGGCCGTCGACCCCGGGGAGCTGTTTTTT.

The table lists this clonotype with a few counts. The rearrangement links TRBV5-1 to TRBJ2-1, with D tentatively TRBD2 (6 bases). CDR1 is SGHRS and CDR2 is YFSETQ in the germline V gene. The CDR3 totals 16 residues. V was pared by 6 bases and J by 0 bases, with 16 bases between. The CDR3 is CASIGSSGLSYNEQFF. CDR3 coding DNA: TGCGCCAGCATCGGAAGTAGCGGACTCTCCTACAATGAGCAGTTCTTC.

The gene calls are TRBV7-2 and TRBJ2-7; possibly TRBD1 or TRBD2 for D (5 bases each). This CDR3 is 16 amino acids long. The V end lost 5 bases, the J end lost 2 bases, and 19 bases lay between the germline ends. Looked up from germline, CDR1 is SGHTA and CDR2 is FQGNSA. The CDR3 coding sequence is TGTGCCAGCAGCCGCAATCAGGTCGGGACGACCTACGAGCAGTACTTC. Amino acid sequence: CASSRNQVGTTYEQYF.

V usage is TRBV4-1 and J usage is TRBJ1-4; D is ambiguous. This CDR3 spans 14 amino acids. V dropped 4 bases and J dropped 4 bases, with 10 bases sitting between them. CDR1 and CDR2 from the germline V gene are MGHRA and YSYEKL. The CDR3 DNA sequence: TGCGCCAGCAGCCTAGACGCCCGTAATGAAAAACTGTTTTTT. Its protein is CASSLDARNEKLFF.

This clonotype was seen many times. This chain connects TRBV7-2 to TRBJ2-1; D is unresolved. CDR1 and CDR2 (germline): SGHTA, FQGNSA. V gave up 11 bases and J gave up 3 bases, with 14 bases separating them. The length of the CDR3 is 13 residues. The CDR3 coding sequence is TGTGCCTCTGCCGGGCTTCTCTACAATGAGCAGTTCTTC. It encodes CASAGLLYNEQFF.

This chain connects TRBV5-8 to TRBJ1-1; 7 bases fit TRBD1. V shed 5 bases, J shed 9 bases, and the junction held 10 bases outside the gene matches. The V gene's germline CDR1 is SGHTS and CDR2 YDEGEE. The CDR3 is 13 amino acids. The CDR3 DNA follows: TGTGCCAGCAGTTCACAGGGGCGCTACCAAGCTTTCTTT. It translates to CASSSQGRYQAFF.

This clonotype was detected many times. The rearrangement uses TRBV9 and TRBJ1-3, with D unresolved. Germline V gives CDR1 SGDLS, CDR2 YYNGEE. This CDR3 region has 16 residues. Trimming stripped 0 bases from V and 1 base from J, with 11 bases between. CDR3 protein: CASSVGSSSSGNTIYF. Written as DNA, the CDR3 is TGTGCCAGCAGCGTAGGCAGCTCCTCTTCTGGAAACACCATATATTTT.

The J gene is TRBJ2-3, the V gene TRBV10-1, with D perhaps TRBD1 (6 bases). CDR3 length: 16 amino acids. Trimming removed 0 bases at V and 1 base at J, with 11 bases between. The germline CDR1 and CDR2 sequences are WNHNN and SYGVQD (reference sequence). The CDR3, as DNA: TGCGCCAGCAGTGAGTCTTCGGACAGTCGCACAGATACGCAGTATTTT. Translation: CASSESSDSRTDTQYF.

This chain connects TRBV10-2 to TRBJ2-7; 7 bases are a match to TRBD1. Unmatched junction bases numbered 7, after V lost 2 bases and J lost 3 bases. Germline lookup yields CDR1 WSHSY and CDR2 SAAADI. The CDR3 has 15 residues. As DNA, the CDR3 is TGCGCCAGCAGTGAGGACAGGGAAATTAACTACGAGCAGTACTTC. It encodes CASSEDREINYEQYF.

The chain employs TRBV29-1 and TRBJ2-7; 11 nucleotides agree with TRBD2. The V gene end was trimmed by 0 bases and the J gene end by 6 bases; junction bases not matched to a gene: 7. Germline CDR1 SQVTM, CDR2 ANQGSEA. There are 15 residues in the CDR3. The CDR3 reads CSVEDSSSGRIEQYF. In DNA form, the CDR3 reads TGCAGCGTTGAAGATAGTTCTAGCGGGAGGATCGAGCAGTACTTC.

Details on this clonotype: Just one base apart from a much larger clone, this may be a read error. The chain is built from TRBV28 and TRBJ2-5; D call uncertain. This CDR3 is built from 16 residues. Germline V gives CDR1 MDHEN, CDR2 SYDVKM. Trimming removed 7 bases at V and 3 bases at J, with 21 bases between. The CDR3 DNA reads TGTGCCAGCACCCTCGGGCCCCGAACCTGCAAAGAGACCCAGTACTTC. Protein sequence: CASTLGPRTCKETQYF. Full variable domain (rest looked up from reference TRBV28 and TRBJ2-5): DVKVTQSSRYLVKRTGEKVFLECVQDMDHENMFWYRQDPGLGLRLIYFSYDVKMKEKGDIPEGYSVSREKKERFSLILESASTNQTSMYLCASTLGPRTCKETQYFGPGTRLLVL.

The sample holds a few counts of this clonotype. The CDR3 reads CASSLAGVASYEQYF. The CDR3 bases are TGTGCCAGCAGCTTAGCGGGAGTGGCCTCCTACGAGCAGTACTTC. V usage is TRBV27 and J usage is TRBJ2-7; 9 bases line up with TRBD2. Unmatched junction bases numbered 6, after V lost 6 bases and J lost 0 bases. Germline V lookup: CDR1 MNHEY, CDR2 SMNVEV (reference sequence). The CDR3 contains 15 residues.

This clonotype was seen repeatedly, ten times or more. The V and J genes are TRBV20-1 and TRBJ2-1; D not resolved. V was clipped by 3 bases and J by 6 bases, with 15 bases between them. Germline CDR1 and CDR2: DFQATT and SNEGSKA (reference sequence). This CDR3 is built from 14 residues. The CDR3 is CSASRQPAFNEQFF. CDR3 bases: TGCAGTGCTAGTCGTCAGCCAGCCTTCAATGAGCAGTTCTTC.